The present TCR beta chain was sequenced within a study of vaccination effects on CD4 cells after COVID-19. Looking at the study overall: Sampling of a few convalescent patients occurred early (day +14) and late post-vaccination. Post-vaccine sampling took place a median of 72 days after the second dose.

Assay used: immunoSEQ multiplex PCR; TCRdb lists only in-frame clones, some missing. The data contain around 53,000 clones, about 76% of them singletons. Comment on this clone: Antigen specificity is unknown.

Germline V gives CDR1 DFQATT, CDR2 SNEGSKA (reference sequence). The ends were cut back, 3 bases at V and 4 bases at J, with 13 bases in the middle. This CDR3 is built from 14 residues. Cells that had been cultured for 10 days were the source of isolated CD4+ T cells. SARS-CoV-2 infection was confirmed by PCR in the person between March and December 2020. Every participant took two doses of the BNT162b2 or mRNA-1273 vaccine. Both day 3 and day 7 saw half the medium replaced with IL-2 medium. The origin of this receptor is a human donor who had a prior SARS-CoV-2 infection. The chain has TRBV20-1 and TRBJ1-5; D not certain. Here the sequenced sample was CD4+ T cells from PBMCs cultured without peptide, taken after COVID-19 vaccination. DNA for the CDR3: TGCAGTGCTAGTACTCCGTGGGGTAATCAGCCCCAGCATTTT. Protein sequence: CSASTPWGNQPQHF.